These 23 T cell receptor beta chains were all obtained from the same sample, sequenced in a study of T cells in Graves' hyperthyroidism and ophthalmopathy. Amplification of TCR beta CDR3 regions used RNA as the template. A first-round RT-PCR of the TCR CDR3 used the HTBI primer set. MiXCR, run by TCRdb on the multiplex PCR reads, gives a single entry per CDR3 protein. This table holds some 560,000 distinct CDR3 sequences, approximately 15% found once. Sequenced: blood. The receptors were sampled from a middle-aged woman with Graves' hyperthyroidism.

This chain uses TRBV5-6 with TRBJ1-5; 7 bases match TRBD1. From germline, CDR1 is SGHDT and CDR2 YYEEEE. The CDR3 is made up of 18 amino acids. The junction had 15 bases not matched to a gene; V was cut back by 3 bases and J by 3 bases. The CDR3 sequence: CASSSSGTVVRNNQPQHF. The CDR3 DNA reads as TGTGCCAGCAGCTCGTCCGGGACAGTCGTACGGAACAATCAGCCCCAGCATTTT.

This clonotype was counted many times. V and J are TRBV28 and TRBJ1-5; 9 bases map to TRBD1. Germline V lookup: CDR1 MDHEN, CDR2 SYDVKM. The CDR3 is 20 residues long. The trim removed 3 bases at V and 1 base at J, leaving 16 bases unmatched. Here the CDR3 reads CASSLFTGTGPSGSNQPQHF. The CDR3 DNA reads as TGTGCCAGCAGTTTGTTTACCGGGACAGGGCCCTCTGGAAGCAATCAGCCCCAGCATTTT.

This clonotype has more than one count but fewer than ten. DNA for the CDR3: TGTGCCAGCAGTTTTTTTTCGGACAGGGCGAATGAAAAACTGTTTTTT. The encoded protein is CASSFFSDRANEKLFF. The chain is built from TRBV28 and TRBJ1-4, with 8 bases fitting TRBD1. Germline CDR1 and CDR2: MDHEN and SYDVKM. Losses at the gene ends were 3 bases for V and 5 bases for J; bases not matched to a gene: 8. This CDR3 is 16 amino acids long.

The table lists this clonotype with many counts. This chain uses TRBV7-3 with TRBJ2-3, with 7 bases that match TRBD2. Trimming at V came to 4 bases and at J to 5 bases, leaving 6 bases not matched to a gene. The CDR3 spans 14 residues. Germline V gene lookup returns CDR1 SGHTA and CDR2 FQGTGA. This CDR3 reads CASSSTVAGDTQYF. In nucleotides, the CDR3 is TGTGCCAGCAGCTCGACGGTAGCGGGAGATACGCAGTATTTT.

This clonotype was counted a few times. The V gene is TRBV7-3, the J gene TRBJ2-1; no definite D call. Germline V gene data show CDR1 as SGHTA and CDR2 as FQGTGA. The V end lost 1 base, the J end lost 0 bases, and 10 bases lay between the germline ends. The length of the CDR3 is 16 residues. As DNA, the CDR3 is TGTGCCAGCAGCTTAAACTCCAGGAGCTCCTACAATGAGCAGTTCTTC. Residues: CASSLNSRSSYNEQFF. The full variable domain, in which reference TRBV7-3 and TRBJ2-1 provide the parts outside the CDR3, is GAGVSQTPSNKVTEKGKYVELRCDPISGHTALYWYRQSLGQGPEFLIYFQGTGAADDSGLPNDRFFAVRPEGSVSTLKIQRTERGDSAVYLCASSLNSRSSYNEQFFGPGTRLTVL.

Only a few counts were recorded for this clonotype. The chain has TRBV18 and TRBJ1-1; 9 bases fit TRBD1. V was clipped by 4 bases and J by 5 bases; unmatched bases: 14. CDR1 and CDR2 (germline): KGHSH, LQKENI. This CDR3 is 17 amino acids long. The CDR3 sequence is CASSRQGQGGFGTEAFF. CDR3 sequence (DNA): TGTGCCAGCTCACGCCAGGGACAGGGTGGGTTCGGGACTGAAGCTTTCTTT.

With respect to this clonotype: One end of the junction is discordant with germline, which a read error may explain. The rearrangement uses TRBV5-1 and TRBJ1-2; maybe TRBD1 (5 bases). Germline CDR1 and CDR2: SGHRS and YFSETQ. This CDR3 is built from 13 residues. CDR3 in DNA: TGCGCCAGCAGCTTGGGGGGACTAAGCTCTACACCGTTC. This sequence encodes CASSLGGLSSTPF.

This clonotype was observed a few times. The chain carries TRBV20-1 and TRBJ2-1; 12 nucleotides align to TRBD2. The CDR3 is 14 residues long. J was trimmed by 7 bases and V by 7 bases; bases with no gene match: 8. Germline CDR1 and CDR2: DFQATT and SNEGSKA (reference sequence). CDR3 sequence (DNA): TGCAGTGTCAAGACTAGCGGGAGTTTGAATGAGCAGTTCTTC. Amino acid sequence: CSVKTSGSLNEQFF.

The V call is TRBV13, the J call TRBJ2-7, with D possibly TRBD1 on 5 matching bases. V gave up 2 bases and J gave up 4 bases, with 18 bases separating them. Per germline, CDR1 PRHDT and CDR2 FYEKMQ (reference sequence). The CDR3 has 16 residues. The CDR3 reads CASSLRGPGTGYEQYF. CDR3 in DNA: TGTGCCAGCAGCTTAAGGGGCCCCGGCACCGGGTACGAGCAGTACTTC.

This clonotype was found many times. The chain uses TRBV12-5 and TRBJ2-2; TRBD1 matches 8 bases. CDR1 and CDR2 from the germline V gene are LGHNT and FRNRAP. The ends lost 2 bases at V and 7 bases at J; junction bases unmatched: 12. The CDR3 runs to 17 residues. In nucleotides, the CDR3 is TGTGCTAGTGGTTTGCCTGAAAGGGCAGGGGGCGACGGGGAGCTGTTTTTT. Its translation: CASGLPERAGGDGELFF.

The chain carries TRBV20-1 and TRBJ2-5; TRBD1 agrees at 9 bases. Germline V gene data show CDR1 as DFQATT and CDR2 as SNEGSKA (reference sequence). Germline trimming cut 6 bases from V and 5 bases from J; bases unmatched to any gene: 7. The CDR3 consists of 13 residues. CDR3 amino acids: CSARQGGVETQYF. The DNA for the CDR3 is TGCAGTGCCAGACAGGGGGGGGTGGAGACCCAGTACTTC.

This chain connects TRBV15 to TRBJ1-4; the D is unclear. The CDR3 length is 13 residues. Between the trimmed V and J ends, which lost 2 bases and 7 bases, there was a span of 8 bases. Looked up from germline, CDR1 is LNHNV and CDR2 is YYDKDF (reference sequence). Here the CDR3 reads CATSRLSGEKLFF. CDR3 nucleotides: TGTGCCACCAGCAGATTAAGCGGTGAAAAACTGTTTTTT.

This clonotype was counted many times. The chain has TRBV28 and TRBJ2-3, with 11 bases identical to TRBD1. The CDR3 has 14 residues. The ends lost 10 bases at V and 5 bases at J; junction bases unmatched: 8. Germline CDR1 MDHEN, CDR2 SYDVKM. CDR3 amino acids: CATSRDRGGDTQYF. The CDR3 coding sequence is TGTGCCACTTCCCGGGACAGGGGGGGAGATACGCAGTATTTT.

This chain links TRBV2 with TRBJ2-2; D is possibly TRBD1 or TRBD2 (5 bases each). Trimming took 6 bases from V and 1 from J, leaving 12 bases between them. Germline CDR1 reads SNHLY; CDR2 reads FYNNEI. The CDR3 covers 15 residues. The CDR3 protein is CASSRDGENTGELFF. The CDR3 DNA is TGTGCCAGCAGCCGGGACGGGGAGAACACCGGGGAGCTGTTTTTT.

This clonotype was seen at least ten times. The CDR3 sequence is CATSRDRSVLGGDYTF. As DNA, the CDR3 is TGTGCCACCAGCAGAGATCGGAGTGTACTCGGGGGAGACTACACCTTC. The chain has TRBV15 and TRBJ1-2, with TRBD1 as a possible D gene (5 bases). The CDR3 is 16 residues long. Germline CDR1 and CDR2: LNHNV and YYDKDF (reference sequence). Trimming cost V 0 bases and J 10 bases, with 21 bases left between them.

The table lists this clonotype with many counts. The chain recombines TRBV30 with TRBJ1-5, with a weak D call TRBD1 (6 bases). Trimming stripped 1 base from V and 6 bases from J, with 7 bases between. The CDR3 is made up of 12 amino acids. The germline CDR1 and CDR2 sequences are GTSNPN and SVGIG (reference sequence). CDR3 sequence: CAWSDRVQPQHF. DNA of the CDR3: TGTGCCTGGAGTGACAGGGTTCAGCCCCAGCATTTT.

This clonotype was recorded many times. The chain carries TRBV12-3 or TRBV12-4 and TRBJ2-7; TRBD1 matches at 7 bases. V shed 8 bases, J shed 4 bases, and the junction held 8 bases outside the gene matches. The CDR3 length is 13 residues. CDR3 DNA: TGTGCCAGCGGAACAGGGGACCGGTACGAGCAGTACTTC. This sequence encodes CASGTGDRYEQYF.

This clonotype showed up just a few times. This rearrangement joins TRBV10-2 to TRBJ1-5; D ambiguous. The CDR3 spans 14 residues. Deletions cut 5 bases from V and 0 bases from J, with 8 bases between. Germline assignment: CDR1 WSHSY and CDR2 SAAADI. CDR3 sequence (DNA): TGCGCCAGCAGTCCTGTAAATAGCAATCAGCCCCAGCATTTT. It specifies CASSPVNSNQPQHF.

The chain employs TRBV7-2 and TRBJ2-1; TRBD2 matches 10 bases. The CDR3 has 15 residues. J lost 7 bases, V lost 2 bases, and 5 bases had no gene match. Germline lookup yields CDR1 SGHTA and CDR2 FQGNSA. Written as DNA, the CDR3 is TGTGCCAGCAGCTTAACTAGCGGGGAGCCAAATGAGCAGTTCTTC. Translated, it gives CASSLTSGEPNEQFF. Combining the CDR3 with reference TRBV7-2 and TRBJ2-1 gives the whole variable domain GAGVSQSPSNKVTEKGKDVELRCDPISGHTALYWYRQSLGQGLEFLIYFQGNSAPDKSGLPSDRFSAERTGGSVSTLTIQRTQQEDSAVYLCASSLTSGEPNEQFFGPGTRLTVL.

Worth noting for this clonotype: A much larger clonotype is one base distant, so this may be a read error. V usage is TRBV11-2 and J usage is TRBJ2-1; TRBD1 aligns across 9 bases. The CDR3 is 14 amino acids. Losses at the gene ends were 1 base for V and 10 bases for J; bases not matched to a gene: 5. Germline CDR1 reads SGHAT; CDR2 reads FQNNGV. The CDR3 sequence is CASSLGDRVGEQFF. The CDR3 nucleotides are TGTGCCAGCAGCTTAGGGGACAGGGTCGGCGAGCAGTTCTTC.

This clonotype appeared many times. The CDR3 DNA reads as TGTGCCAGCAGCCCGACTAGCGGGATGTGGGAGCAGTACTTC. Translating gives CASSPTSGMWEQYF. The V and J genes are TRBV12-3 or TRBV12-4 and TRBJ2-7; 11 bases agree with TRBD2. J lost 7 bases, V lost 6 bases, and 8 bases had no gene match. This CDR3 comprises 14 residues.

The chain links TRBV9 to TRBJ1-3; 11 bases fit TRBD1. This CDR3 region has 17 residues. V was pared by 4 bases and J by 2 bases, with 8 bases of the junction left unmatched. In germline, CDR1 is SGDLS, CDR2 YYNGEE. CDR3: CASSRGQGAGPGNTIYF. CDR3 nucleotides: TGTGCCAGCAGCCGCGGACAGGGGGCAGGACCTGGAAACACCATATATTTT.

This clonotype was observed at least ten times. The chain couples TRBV11-3 to TRBJ2-1; TRBD2 agrees at 8 bases. V lost 5 bases and J lost 5; bases outside the gene matches: 8. Per the germline V gene, CDR1 is SGHNT and CDR2 is YENEEA. There are 15 residues in the CDR3. Here the CDR3 DNA reads TGTGCCAGCAGCCACTTTAGCGGGACCAACAATGAGCAGTTCTTC. This translates into CASSHFSGTNNEQFF.